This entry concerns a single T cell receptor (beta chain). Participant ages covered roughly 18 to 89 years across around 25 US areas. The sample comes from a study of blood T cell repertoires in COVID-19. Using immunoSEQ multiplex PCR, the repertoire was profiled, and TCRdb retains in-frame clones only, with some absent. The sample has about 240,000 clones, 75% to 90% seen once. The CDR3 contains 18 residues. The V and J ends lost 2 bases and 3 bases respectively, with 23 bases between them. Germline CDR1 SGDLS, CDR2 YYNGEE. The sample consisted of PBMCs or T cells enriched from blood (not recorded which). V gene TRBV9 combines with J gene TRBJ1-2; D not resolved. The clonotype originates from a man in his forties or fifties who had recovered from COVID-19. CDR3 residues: CASSVDPRPEKVDYGYTF. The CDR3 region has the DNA TGTGCCAGCAGCGTGGATCCCAGGCCCGAGAAGGTTGACTATGGCTACACCTTC.